These T cell receptor beta chains were read from a single sample in a study of blood T cell repertoires in COVID-19. Profiling relied on immunoSEQ multiplex PCR, and the TCRdb table lists in-frame clones only, not all of them. The data show over 300,000 clones, with 86% seen just once and around 1.6% held by the top ten. Sequencing input: peripheral blood. These receptors originate from a woman aged 50 to 60 with acute or convalescent COVID-19. Both conserved end residues are part of each CDR3. A D gene is named only where the DNA matches it firmly. The size entry is marked missing in some rows and otherwise reads once, few, many or a size class.

j_gene: TRBJ1-5
abundance: -
v_gene: TRBV18
d_gene: -
CDR3aa: CASSLSGLSNQPQHF
CDR3nt: TGTGCCAGCTCACTGTCGGGACTTAGCAATCAGCCCCAGCATTTT

j_gene: TRBJ1-5
abundance: -
v_gene: TRBV2
d_gene: -
CDR3aa: CASRAGGAGNQPQHF
CDR3nt: TGTGCCAGCAGGGCTGGGGGCGCGGGCAATCAGCCCCAGCATTTT

j_gene: TRBJ1-2
abundance: -
v_gene: TRBV30
d_gene: -
CDR3aa: CAWSVRAEGSGGYTF
CDR3nt: TGTGCCTGGAGTGTACGGGCCGAGGGTTCCGGGGGCTACACCTTC

j_gene: TRBJ2-7
abundance: few
v_gene: TRBV7-6
d_gene: TRBD2
CDR3aa: CASSVGTSGYEQYF
CDR3nt: TGTGCCAGCAGCGTCGGGACTAGCGGATACGAGCAGTACTTC

j_gene: TRBJ1-5
abundance: -
v_gene: TRBV27
d_gene: -
CDR3aa: CASSSNPGGGQPQHF
CDR3nt: TGTGCCAGCAGTTCCAACCCGGGGGGCGGACAGCCCCAGCATTTT

j_gene: TRBJ2-5
abundance: -
v_gene: TRBV18
d_gene: -
CDR3aa: CASSKAGVQETQYF
CDR3nt: TGTGCCAGCTCCAAAGCAGGGGTGCAAGAGACCCAGTACTTC

j_gene: TRBJ2-1
abundance: -
v_gene: TRBV7-2
d_gene: TRBD1
CDR3aa: CASSSGQGYEQFF
CDR3nt: TGTGCCAGCAGCTCCGGACAGGGATATGAGCAGTTCTTC

j_gene: TRBJ2-7
abundance: -
v_gene: TRBV28
d_gene: -
CDR3aa: CASSPTGFSYEQYF
CDR3nt: TGTGCCAGCAGCCCTACAGGGTTTTCCTACGAGCAGTACTTC

j_gene: TRBJ2-5
abundance: -
v_gene: TRBV7-2
d_gene: -
CDR3aa: CASSLVGKETQYF
CDR3nt: TGTGCCAGCAGCTTAGTCGGGAAGGAGACCCAGTACTTC

j_gene: TRBJ1-4
abundance: once
v_gene: TRBV2
d_gene: -
CDR3aa: CASSEYIDGGEKLFF
CDR3nt: TGTGCCAGCAGTGAATATATAGATGGCGGGGAAAAACTGTTTTTT

j_gene: TRBJ2-3
abundance: -
v_gene: TRBV12-5
d_gene: TRBD2
CDR3aa: CASGSSLQTSVSTDTQYF
CDR3nt: TGTGCTAGTGGTTCCTCTCTTCAGACTAGCGTAAGCACAGATACGCAGTATTTT

j_gene: TRBJ2-1
abundance: -
v_gene: TRBV9
d_gene: -
CDR3aa: CASSVGGSGPGGEQFF
CDR3nt: TGTGCCAGCAGCGTAGGAGGTAGCGGCCCCGGCGGTGAGCAGTTCTTC

j_gene: TRBJ2-7
abundance: -
v_gene: TRBV5-1
d_gene: TRBD1
CDR3aa: CASSLRDSSYEQYF
CDR3nt: TGCGCCAGCAGCCTCCGGGACAGCTCCTACGAGCAGTACTTC